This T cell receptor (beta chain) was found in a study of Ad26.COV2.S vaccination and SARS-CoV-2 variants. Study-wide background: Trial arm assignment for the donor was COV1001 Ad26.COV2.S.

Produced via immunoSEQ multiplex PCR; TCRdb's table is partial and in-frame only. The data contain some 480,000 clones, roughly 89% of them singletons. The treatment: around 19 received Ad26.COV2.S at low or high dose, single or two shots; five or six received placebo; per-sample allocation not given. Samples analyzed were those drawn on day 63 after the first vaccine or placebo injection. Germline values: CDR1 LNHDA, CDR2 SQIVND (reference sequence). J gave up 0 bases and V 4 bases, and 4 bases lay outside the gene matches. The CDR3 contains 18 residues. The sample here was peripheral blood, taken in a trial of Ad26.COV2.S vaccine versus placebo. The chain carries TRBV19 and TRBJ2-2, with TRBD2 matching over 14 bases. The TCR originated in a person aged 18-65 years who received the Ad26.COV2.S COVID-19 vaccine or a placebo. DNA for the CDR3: TGTGCCAGTAGTACAAGGGGACTAGCGGGAGCGAACACCGGGGAGCTGTTTTTT. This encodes CASSTRGLAGANTGELFF.